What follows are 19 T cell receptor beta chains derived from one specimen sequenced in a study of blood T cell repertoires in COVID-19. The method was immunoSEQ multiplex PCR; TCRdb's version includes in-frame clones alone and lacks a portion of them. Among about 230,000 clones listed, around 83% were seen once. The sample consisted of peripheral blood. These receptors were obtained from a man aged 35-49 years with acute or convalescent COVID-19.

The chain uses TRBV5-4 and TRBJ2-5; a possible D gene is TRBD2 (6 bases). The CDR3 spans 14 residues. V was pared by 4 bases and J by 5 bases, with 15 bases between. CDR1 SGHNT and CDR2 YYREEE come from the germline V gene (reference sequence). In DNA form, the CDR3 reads TGTGCCAGCAGCCCCCGGAGGGGAATGGAGACCCAGTACTTC. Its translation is CASSPRRGMETQYF.

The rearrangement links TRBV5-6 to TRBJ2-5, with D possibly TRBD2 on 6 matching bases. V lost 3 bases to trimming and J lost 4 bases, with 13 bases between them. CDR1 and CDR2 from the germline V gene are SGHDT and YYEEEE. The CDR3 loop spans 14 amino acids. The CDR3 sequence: CASSSAREVETQYF. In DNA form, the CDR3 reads TGTGCCAGCAGCTCGGCCAGGGAGGTAGAGACCCAGTACTTC.

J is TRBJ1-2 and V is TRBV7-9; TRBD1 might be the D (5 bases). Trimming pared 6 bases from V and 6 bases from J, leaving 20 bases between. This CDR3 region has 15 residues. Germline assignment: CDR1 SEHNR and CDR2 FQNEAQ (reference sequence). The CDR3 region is CASSRLEQAADGYTF. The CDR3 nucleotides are TGTGCCAGCAGTCGCTTGGAACAGGCCGCTGATGGCTACACCTTC.

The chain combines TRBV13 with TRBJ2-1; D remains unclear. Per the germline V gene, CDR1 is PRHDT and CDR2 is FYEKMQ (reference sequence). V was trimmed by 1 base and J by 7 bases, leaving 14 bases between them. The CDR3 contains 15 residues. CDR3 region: CASSLVARPGNEQFF. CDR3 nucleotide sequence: TGTGCCAGCAGCTTAGTTGCACGGCCCGGGAATGAGCAGTTCTTC.

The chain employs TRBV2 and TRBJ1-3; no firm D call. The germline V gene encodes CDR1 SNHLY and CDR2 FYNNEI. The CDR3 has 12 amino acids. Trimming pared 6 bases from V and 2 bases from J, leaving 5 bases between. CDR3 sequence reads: CASREAGNTIYF. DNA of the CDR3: TGTGCCAGCAGGGAGGCTGGAAACACCATATATTTT. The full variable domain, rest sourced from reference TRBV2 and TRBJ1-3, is EPEVTQTPSHQVTQMGQEVILRCVPISNHLYFYWYRQILGQKVEFLVSFYNNEISEKSEIFDDQFSVERPDGSNFTLKIRSTKLEDSAMYFCASREAGNTIYFGEGSWLTVV.

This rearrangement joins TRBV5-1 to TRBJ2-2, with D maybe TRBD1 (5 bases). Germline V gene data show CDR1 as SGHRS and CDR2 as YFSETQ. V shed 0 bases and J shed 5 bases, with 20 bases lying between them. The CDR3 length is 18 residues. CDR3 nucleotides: TGCGCCAGCAGCTTGGCCGTTTCAGGGCAGGGCGTAACCGGGGAGCTGTTTTTT. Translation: CASSLAVSGQGVTGELFF.

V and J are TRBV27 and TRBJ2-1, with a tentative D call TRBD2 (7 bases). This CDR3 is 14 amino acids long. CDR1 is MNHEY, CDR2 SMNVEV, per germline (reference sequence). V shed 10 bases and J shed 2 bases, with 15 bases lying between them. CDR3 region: CATYNGGPYNEQFF. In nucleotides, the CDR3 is TGTGCCACCTACAACGGGGGGCCCTACAATGAGCAGTTCTTC.

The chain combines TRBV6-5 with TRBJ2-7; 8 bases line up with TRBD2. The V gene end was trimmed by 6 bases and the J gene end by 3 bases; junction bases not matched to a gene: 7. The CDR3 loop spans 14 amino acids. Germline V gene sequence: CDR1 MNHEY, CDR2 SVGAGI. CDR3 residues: CASRQRGLLYEQYF. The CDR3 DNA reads TGTGCCAGCAGACAGCGGGGGCTCCTCTACGAGCAGTACTTC.

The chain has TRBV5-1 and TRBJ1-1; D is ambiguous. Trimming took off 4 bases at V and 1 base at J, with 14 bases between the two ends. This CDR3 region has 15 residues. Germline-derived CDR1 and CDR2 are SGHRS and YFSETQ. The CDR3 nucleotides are TGCGCCAGCAGCGCCTCTTGGCCAGGGAACACTGAAGCTTTCTTT. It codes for CASSASWPGNTEAFF.

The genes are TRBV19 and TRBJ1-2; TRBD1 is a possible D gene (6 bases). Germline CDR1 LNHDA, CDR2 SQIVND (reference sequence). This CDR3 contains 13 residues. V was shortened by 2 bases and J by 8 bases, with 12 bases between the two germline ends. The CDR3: CASSITPGDGYTF. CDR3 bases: TGTGCCAGTAGTATAACCCCAGGGGACGGCTACACCTTC. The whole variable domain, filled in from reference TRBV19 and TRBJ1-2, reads DGGITQSPKYLFRKEGQNVTLSCEQNLNHDAMYWYRQDPGQGLRLIYYSQIVNDFQKGDIAEGYSVSREKKESFPLTVTSAQKNPTAFYLCASSITPGDGYTFGSGTRLTVV.

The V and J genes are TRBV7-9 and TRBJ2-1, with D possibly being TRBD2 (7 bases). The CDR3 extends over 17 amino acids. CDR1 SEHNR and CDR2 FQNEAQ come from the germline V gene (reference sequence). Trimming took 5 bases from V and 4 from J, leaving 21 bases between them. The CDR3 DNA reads TGTGCCAGCAGCGCCTGGGGGGGGGCCCCCTCGTACAATGAGCAGTTCTTC. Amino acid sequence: CASSAWGGAPSYNEQFF.

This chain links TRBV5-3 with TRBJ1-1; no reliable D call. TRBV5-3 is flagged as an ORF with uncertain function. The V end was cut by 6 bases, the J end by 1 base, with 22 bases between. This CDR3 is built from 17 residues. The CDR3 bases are TGTGCCAGAACCGGAGAGGCGTCCCCCGGGTCGAACACTGAAGCTTTCTTT. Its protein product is CARTGEASPGSNTEAFF.

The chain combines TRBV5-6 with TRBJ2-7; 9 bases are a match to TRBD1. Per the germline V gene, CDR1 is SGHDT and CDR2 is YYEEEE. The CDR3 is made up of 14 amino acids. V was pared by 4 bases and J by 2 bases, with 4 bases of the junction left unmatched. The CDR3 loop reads CASSHGQGPYEQYF. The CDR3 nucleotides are TGTGCCAGCAGCCATGGACAGGGGCCCTACGAGCAGTACTTC.

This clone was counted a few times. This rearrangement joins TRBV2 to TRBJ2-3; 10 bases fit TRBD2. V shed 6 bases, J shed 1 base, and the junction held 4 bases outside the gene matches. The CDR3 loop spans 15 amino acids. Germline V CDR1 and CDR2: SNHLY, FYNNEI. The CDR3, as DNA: TGTGCCAGCAGGCGGACTAGCGGAGGCACAGATACGCAGTATTTT. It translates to CASRRTSGGTDTQYF.

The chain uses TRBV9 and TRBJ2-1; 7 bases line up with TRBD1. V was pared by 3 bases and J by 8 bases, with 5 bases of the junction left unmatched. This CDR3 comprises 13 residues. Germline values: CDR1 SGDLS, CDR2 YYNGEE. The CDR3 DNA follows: TGTGCCAGCAGCGACTACAGGGGACATGAGCAGTTCTTC. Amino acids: CASSDYRGHEQFF.

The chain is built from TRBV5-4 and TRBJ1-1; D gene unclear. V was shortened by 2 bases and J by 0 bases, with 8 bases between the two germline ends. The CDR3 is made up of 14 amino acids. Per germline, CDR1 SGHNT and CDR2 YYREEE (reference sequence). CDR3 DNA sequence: TGTGCCAGCAGCTTTAGAGGGATGAACACTGAAGCTTTCTTT. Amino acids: CASSFRGMNTEAFF.

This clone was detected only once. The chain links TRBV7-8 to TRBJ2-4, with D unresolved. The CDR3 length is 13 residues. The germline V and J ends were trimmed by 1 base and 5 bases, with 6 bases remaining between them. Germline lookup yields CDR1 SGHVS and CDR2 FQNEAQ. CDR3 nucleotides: TGTGCCAGCAGCTTAGGAGGCGAAAACATTCAGTACTTC. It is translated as CASSLGGENIQYF.

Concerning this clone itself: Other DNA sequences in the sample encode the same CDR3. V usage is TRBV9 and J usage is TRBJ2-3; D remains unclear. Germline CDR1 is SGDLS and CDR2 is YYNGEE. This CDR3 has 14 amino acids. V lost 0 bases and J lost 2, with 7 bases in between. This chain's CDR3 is CASSVDPSTDTQYF. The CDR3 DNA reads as TGTGCCAGCAGCGTAGATCCCTCCACAGATACGCAGTATTTT.

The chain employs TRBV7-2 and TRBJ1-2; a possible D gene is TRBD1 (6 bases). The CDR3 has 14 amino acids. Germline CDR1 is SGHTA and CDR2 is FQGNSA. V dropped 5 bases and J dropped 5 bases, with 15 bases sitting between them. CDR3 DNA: TGTGCCAGCAGCCCGGCGGGGGCGCCGTATGGCTACACCTTC. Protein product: CASSPAGAPYGYTF.